Shown below are 27 T cell receptor beta chains from a single sample sequenced in a study of glioma-infiltrating T cells after dendritic cell vaccination. Sequenced by immunoSEQ multiplex PCR; TCRdb stores in-frame clones only, minus some. The data show 70,000 to 95,000 clones, around nine tenths seen once. Time point indicated: after dendritic cell vaccination, including at tumor progression/relapse. Specimen: blood, collected after dendritic cell vaccination. The source is a human donor with glioblastoma.

The V call is TRBV9, the J call TRBJ2-2; a weak D match, TRBD2 (6 bases). The CDR3 consists of 15 residues. V shed 1 base and J shed 5 bases, with 12 bases lying between them. Germline CDR1 SGDLS, CDR2 YYNGEE. CDR3 in amino acids: CASSVQGLVTGELFF. CDR3 sequence (DNA): TGTGCCAGCAGCGTACAGGGACTTGTAACCGGGGAGCTGTTTTTT.

This sequence joins TRBV18 and TRBJ2-1; TRBD2 aligns across 7 bases. The CDR3 consists of 15 residues. Germline assignment: CDR1 KGHSH and CDR2 LQKENI. Trimming removed 3 bases from V and 2 bases from J; junction bases left unmatched: 4. The CDR3 region is CASSPGGSTYNEQFF. CDR3 nucleotides: TGTGCCAGCTCACCGGGGGGGTCCACCTACAATGAGCAGTTCTTC.

The CDR3 protein is CATQVPNQPQHF. The CDR3, as DNA: TGTGCCACCCAGGTCCCCAATCAGCCCCAGCATTTT. The genes are TRBV15 and TRBJ1-5; D is undetermined. The CDR3 is 12 amino acids. V dropped 8 bases and J dropped 3 bases, with 8 bases sitting between them. From germline, CDR1 is LNHNV and CDR2 YYDKDF (reference sequence).

In DNA form, the CDR3 reads TGTGCCAGCAGCCCTTGGGCCGGAAAAGAGACCCAGTACTTC. Its translation: CASSPWAGKETQYF. The rearrangement links TRBV9 to TRBJ2-5; D unresolved. Trimming left V 4 bases short and J 3 bases short, with 13 bases between. The CDR3 sequence is 14 residues long. In germline, CDR1 is SGDLS, CDR2 YYNGEE.

V gene TRBV27 combines with J gene TRBJ2-7, with a tentative D call TRBD2 (5 bases). CDR1 and CDR2 (germline): MNHEY, SMNVEV (reference sequence). The CDR3 sequence is 14 residues long. Between the trimmed V and J ends, which lost 2 bases and 1 base, there was a span of 9 bases. CDR3 sequence reads: CASSLQLGSYEQYF. In DNA form, the CDR3 reads TGTGCCAGCAGTTTACAACTAGGGTCCTACGAGCAGTACTTC.

This clone was observed once. The gene calls are TRBV4-2 and TRBJ1-4; the D is unclear. V dropped 0 bases and J dropped 4 bases, with 6 bases sitting between them. CDR1 and CDR2 from the germline V gene are LGHNA and YNFKEQ. This CDR3 has 14 residues. The CDR3 nucleotides read TGTGCCAGCAGCCAAGAACTGATTAATGAAAAACTGTTTTTT. This gives the protein CASSQELINEKLFF.

A few counts support this clone. The genes are TRBV5-1 and TRBJ1-3, with 8 bases lining up with TRBD1. Germline CDR1 SGHRS, CDR2 YFSETQ. The CDR3 contains 16 residues. The J segment lost 3 bases and the V segment lost 0 bases, leaving 5 bases of the junction unmatched. The DNA for the CDR3 is TGCGCCAGCAGCTTGGCCGGCAGGGGGCTTGGAAACACCATATATTTT. It encodes CASSLAGRGLGNTIYF.

This clone was seen a single time. The chain couples TRBV9 to TRBJ2-1, with a tentative D call TRBD2 (6 bases). The germline gives CDR1 SGDLS, CDR2 YYNGEE. V lost 4 bases, J lost 3 bases, and 14 bases lay in between. CDR3 length equals 15 residues. CDR3 sequence: CASSTSDGSYNEQFF. In DNA, the CDR3 is TGTGCCAGCAGCACCTCGGACGGGAGCTACAATGAGCAGTTCTTC.

The CDR3 nucleotides are TGTGCCAGCAGCTCATACGAGGCGGGAAACACCATATATTTT. Its translation is CASSSYEAGNTIYF. This chain joins TRBV11-2 and TRBJ1-3; no firm D call. CDR3 length: 14 residues. The V and J ends lost 4 bases and 4 bases respectively, with 11 bases between them. Looked up from germline, CDR1 is SGHAT and CDR2 is FQNNGV.

The gene calls are TRBV15 and TRBJ1-1; D is unresolved. Germline values: CDR1 LNHNV, CDR2 YYDKDF (reference sequence). Trimming removed 3 bases at V and 2 bases at J, with 13 bases between. The CDR3 length is 15 residues. The CDR3: CATSRDYGRNTEAFF. For the CDR3, the DNA is TGTGCCACCAGCAGGGACTATGGGAGAAACACTGAAGCTTTCTTT.

The chain links TRBV5-5 to TRBJ2-7, with 10 bases aligning to TRBD1. This CDR3 region has 14 residues. Germline loops: CDR1 SGHKS, CDR2 YYEKEE (reference sequence). Trimming took 2 bases from V and 2 from J; bases not matched to a gene: 1. DNA of the CDR3: TGTGCCAGCAGCTTCGGGACAGGGGCCTACGAGCAGTACTTC. It codes for CASSFGTGAYEQYF.

This clone was detected only a few times. This chain joins TRBV7-8 and TRBJ2-5, with 7 bases that match TRBD1. The V and J ends lost 1 base and 5 bases, in that order; junction bases with no gene match: 10. This CDR3 has 16 amino acids. CDR1 is SGHVS and CDR2 is FQNEAQ in the germline V gene. CDR3 coding DNA: TGTGCCAGCAGCTTAGTCTATCAGGGGGTGGGGGAGACCCAGTACTTC. Its translation: CASSLVYQGVGETQYF.

A single count supports this clone. The chain has TRBV2 and TRBJ2-1; D is unclear. Trimming removed 10 bases from V and 4 bases from J, with 14 bases in between. CDR1 and CDR2 (germline): SNHLY, FYNNEI. This CDR3 is 13 amino acids long. The CDR3 nucleotides read TGTGCCATCTCGAATGGCAGTTACAATGAGCAGTTCTTC. As protein: CAISNGSYNEQFF.

In its sample, this clone was seen a few times. The CDR3 sequence: CASSSGWETQYF. The CDR3 DNA reads TGCGCCAGCAGCAGCGGGTGGGAGACCCAGTACTTC. The V call is TRBV5-1, the J call TRBJ2-5; a weak D match, TRBD2 (6 bases). This CDR3 has 12 residues. The V gene's germline CDR1 is SGHRS and CDR2 YFSETQ. Trimming left V 4 bases short and J 5 bases short, with 9 bases between.

V gene TRBV29-1 combines with J gene TRBJ1-4; 7 bases are a match to TRBD1. The ends lost 5 bases at V and 3 bases at J; junction bases unmatched: 6. This CDR3 has 14 amino acids. Germline-derived CDR1 and CDR2 are SQVTM and ANQGSEA. CDR3 sequence reads: CSVRGGEANEKLFF. The DNA of the CDR3 is TGCAGCGTTCGAGGGGGCGAAGCTAATGAAAAACTGTTTTTT.

This clone was picked up a small number of times. The J gene is TRBJ2-1, the V gene TRBV6-5; D remains unclear. The CDR3 is 11 amino acids. V was shortened by 6 bases and J by 8 bases, with 8 bases between the two germline ends. Germline CDR1 MNHEY, CDR2 SVGAGI. The chain's CDR3 is CASSIFDEQFF. The DNA of the CDR3 is TGTGCCAGCAGCATTTTTGATGAGCAGTTCTTC.

The chain has TRBV11-2 and TRBJ2-2; tentatively, D is TRBD2 (5 bases). Trimming removed 5 bases from V and 1 base from J, with 8 bases in between. Germline V gives CDR1 SGHAT, CDR2 FQNNGV. CDR3 size: 14 residues. CDR3 amino acids: CASSQSGNTGELFF. The CDR3 nucleotides are TGTGCCAGCAGCCAAAGCGGGAACACCGGGGAGCTGTTTTTT.

This chain uses TRBV9 with TRBJ2-3, with 8 bases identical to TRBD2. CDR1 is SGDLS, CDR2 YYNGEE, per germline. CDR3 length: 16 amino acids. The V segment lost 3 bases and the J segment 4 bases; nucleotides outside the gene matches: 10. The CDR3 protein is CASSGHPGGRADTQYF. CDR3 coding DNA: TGTGCCAGCAGCGGCCACCCGGGGGGGCGGGCAGATACGCAGTATTTT.

J is TRBJ2-7 and V is TRBV11-3; 8 nucleotides agree with TRBD2. Trimming cost V 7 bases and J 0 bases; bases outside gene matches: 5. Germline V gene lookup returns CDR1 SGHNT and CDR2 YENEEA. The CDR3 is made up of 14 amino acids. The CDR3 is CASKKTSDSYEQYF. The CDR3 region has the DNA TGTGCCAGCAAAAAGACTAGCGACTCCTACGAGCAGTACTTC.

The chain is built from TRBV4-2 and TRBJ2-3, with 9 bases that match TRBD2. V trimming: 0 bases; J trimming: 2 bases; junction bases outside the gene matches: 3. CDR1 LGHNA and CDR2 YNFKEQ come from the germline V gene. The CDR3 spans 16 residues. The CDR3 DNA sequence: TGTGCCAGCAGCCAAGAGAGCGGGGGGTACACAGATACGCAGTATTTT. Amino acid sequence: CASSQESGGYTDTQYF.

V usage is TRBV29-1 and J usage is TRBJ1-2; no definite D call. V gave up 1 base and J gave up 3 bases, with 6 bases separating them. Germline V gene data show CDR1 as SQVTM and CDR2 as ANQGSEA. The CDR3 is 12 residues long. The CDR3 DNA is TGCAGCGTTGAAGGCACAGACTATGGCTACACCTTC. Translated: CSVEGTDYGYTF.

CDR3 sequence reads: CASSSSGTGNQPQHF. The CDR3 DNA follows: TGTGCCAGCAGCTCCTCCGGGACAGGGAATCAGCCCCAGCATTTT. The chain recombines TRBV9 with TRBJ1-5, with 9 bases fitting TRBD1. Losses at the gene ends were 4 bases for V and 4 bases for J; bases not matched to a gene: 6. Per germline, CDR1 SGDLS and CDR2 YYNGEE. This CDR3 comprises 15 residues. Supplemented by reference TRBV9 and TRBJ1-5, the full variable domain reads DSGVTQTPKHLITATGQRVTLRCSPRSGDLSVYWYQQSLDQGLQFLIQYYNGEERAKGNILERFSAQQFPDLHSELNLSSLELGDSALYFCASSSSGTGNQPQHFGDGTRLSIL.

The CDR3 DNA sequence: TGTGCCATCAGTGATCAGGGTACGCAGTATTTT. Translated, it gives CAISDQGTQYF. This sequence joins TRBV10-3 and TRBJ2-3; a possible D gene is TRBD1 (5 bases). Per germline, CDR1 ENHRY and CDR2 SYGVKD. V was trimmed by 3 bases and J by 8 bases, leaving 6 bases between them. The CDR3 covers 11 residues.

The chain uses TRBV4-1 and TRBJ1-1; TRBD1 matches 8 bases. Per the germline V gene, CDR1 is MGHRA and CDR2 is YSYEKL. The CDR3 is 17 amino acids. Trimming took 1 base from V and 1 from J; bases not matched to a gene: 8. The CDR3 reads CASSQAWTGFTNTEAFF. CDR3 coding DNA: TGCGCCAGCAGCCAAGCCTGGACAGGGTTTACGAACACTGAAGCTTTCTTT.

The chain combines TRBV30 with TRBJ2-1, with 11 bases fitting TRBD2. The CDR3 extends over 13 amino acids. Trimming cost V 5 bases and J 7 bases; bases outside gene matches: 4. Germline lookup yields CDR1 GTSNPN and CDR2 SVGIG (reference sequence). This CDR3 reads CAWVLAGGNEQFF. As DNA, the CDR3 is TGTGCCTGGGTCCTAGCGGGGGGTAATGAGCAGTTCTTC.

The genes are TRBV10-2 and TRBJ1-5; perhaps TRBD1 as D (5 bases). Germline loops: CDR1 WSHSY, CDR2 SAAADI. V shed 4 bases and J shed 1 base, with 20 bases lying between them. The CDR3 runs 18 residues. CDR3 bases: TGCGCCAGCAGTGGAGACAGTACCGATATATGGAGCAATCAGCCCCAGCATTTT. It encodes CASSGDSTDIWSNQPQHF.

The chain joins TRBV7-2 to TRBJ2-3, with TRBD1 as a possible D gene (5 bases). The V gene's germline CDR1 is SGHTA and CDR2 FQGNSA. The CDR3 runs 16 residues. The V end was cut by 5 bases, the J end by 1 base, with 16 bases between. The CDR3 DNA is TGTGCCAGCAGCCCACATGGGGCGCTAGGCACAGATACGCAGTATTTT. Translated, it gives CASSPHGALGTDTQYF.